This T cell receptor beta chain was captured by sequencing in a study of OX40 agonist ivuxolimab in advanced cancers. At the level of the study: Prior checkpoint blockade (anti-PD-1, anti-PD-L1 or anti-CTLA-4) was permitted; approximately 40% had it.

The CDR3 covers 22 residues. The protocol was immunoSEQ multiplex PCR, while the TCRdb copy is restricted to in-frame clones and leaves out a portion. The sample shows roughly 18,000 clones, around 77% of them seen only once. The material sequenced was CD4+ or CD8+ T cells sorted from blood, taken in a trial of the OX40 agonist ivuxolimab. The genes are TRBV12-2 and TRBJ2-2; the DNA was not compared with TRBD2, the D call given in the table. TRBV12-2 constitutes a pseudogene. The sequence was collected from an adult with an advanced solid tumor such as melanoma, head and neck, liver or kidney cancer. The CDR3 here is CASRLPDPPSGLAGASAGELFF. The CDR3 nucleotides are TGTGCAAGTCGCTTACCCGACCCTCCCTCGGGACTAGCGGGGGCGTCCGCCGGGGAGCTGTTTTTT.